This T cell receptor beta chain was identified in a study of T-cell memory formation after mild COVID-19. With regard to this clonotype: Its antigen is unknown.

Points from the study as a whole: Confirmation of SARS-CoV-2 specificity was lacking for second-wave clones peaking day 37. Some clones that responded were present in memory (sampled pre-infection), which suggests cross-reactive memory joined.

CDR1 is SGHNT and CDR2 is YENEEA in the germline V gene. The length of the CDR3 is 15 residues. Trimming left V 5 bases short and J 5 bases short, with 16 bases between. Each CDR3 protein gets one entry after TCRdb re-called the 5' RACE reads with MiXCR. This sample yields hundreds of thousands of distinct CDR3 sequences, of which about 22% are seen a single time; around 7.7% belongs to the top ten. The genes are TRBV11-3 and TRBJ2-1, with TRBD2 as a possible D gene (7 bases). Sequencing used PBMCs or a T cell subset sorted from them (not recorded which). The clonotype was recovered from an adult woman who had mild COVID-19 (a few samples of this study predate the infection). Cell type and time point are not known. The CDR3 protein is CASSPWGGDNNEQFF. The CDR3 DNA follows: TGTGCCAGCAGCCCCTGGGGGGGGGACAACAATGAGCAGTTCTTC.